This T cell receptor beta chain is drawn from a study of blood T cells in healthy people across ages (dated by TCRdb to between 2014 and 2016). At the level of the whole study: In model experiments, roughly one uniquely barcoded TCR beta cDNA molecule per two T cells was captured by template switching. To track age-related changes in TCR beta repertoire diversity, the study relied on deep sequencing normalized with unique cDNA molecular identifiers. Four age groups were formed from the donors: young (average approximately 15 years), middle-aged (less than 40), aged (about 62) and long-lived (less than 85). To avoid experimental bias, donors of different ages were distributed randomly across sequencing lanes. Two additional independent replicas of 1 million unique cDNA reads from the same blood draw were analyzed for two donors (one aged 18 to 30 and one aged 80 or older).

Preparation of the library involved 5' RACE. The run used an Illumina HiSeq 2500. A second PCR of about 6 to 11 cycles was run with a J-beta primer mix and a sample-barcoded 5' primer. Each TCR beta cDNA molecule received a unique molecular identifier from a template-switch 5' adaptor carrying 12 random nucleotides. At least 3 million CDR3-containing paired-end reads were obtained from each sample. First-strand cDNA was synthesized from all RNA with the Mint cDNA synthesis kit, primed by a TRBC-specific oligonucleotide. Following uracil-DNA glycosylase treatment, a first 18-cycle PCR with universal primers M1SS and BC2_uni_R was performed on all cDNA. In the source study's methods: Normalization of each sample was performed by random selection of 1 million high-quality reads, each carrying a distinct molecular identifier. Instead of being binned into consensus sequences, reads with shared molecular identifiers were discarded. MiTCR, set to a Q25 quality threshold and the strictest error-elimination algorithm, was used for CDR3 identification, clonotype clustering and error correction. Lower-bound total TCR beta diversity was estimated with a nonparametric unseen species model using Euler transformation. The public reads were reanalyzed by TCRdb: fastp trimming at Q25, MiXCR alignment, in-frame beta chains only. Merged by CDR3 protein, the rows form single entries marked with the most common genes and DNA. TCRdb's processing, not the authors', yielded these V and J calls. This sample gives under 950,000 distinct CDR3 sequences in total; about a fifth of them show up just once. 22% of the sample is taken by the ten largest.

V drops 1 base and J drops 5 bases, leaving 18 bases in between. The cysteine opens and the phenylalanine closes a CDR3 of 17 amino acids. Just CDR3 DNA is preserved here, 51 bases in frame from base 1. Based on the germline V gene (reference sequence), the CDR1 and CDR2 sequences are SEHNR and FQNEAQ. In regard to this clonotype: The antigen this receptor binds is unknown. Nothing much larger sits one base from this clone, and base qualities are not available.

Points the paper makes about the study in general: Conclusive comparison of naive and antigen-experienced compartments was prevented by the profiling of bulk unsorted PBMCs. There was a strong correlation between observed TCR beta diversity and the percentage of naive T cells measured by flow cytometry. Total diversity estimates from one million sequenced T cells were considered lower bounds and underestimates. Donor CMV infection status was unknown, potentially confounding age-related changes in expanded clonotypes. Observed TCR beta diversity per million T cells fell roughly linearly with age, and a significant reduction was already apparent by age around 40. Compared with the aged group, the long-lived group had more naive CD4+ T cells, fewer expanded clones and increased TCR diversity, suggesting age selection.

Systemically healthy Caucasian individuals from Russia, some 38 in total and aged about 6 to 100 years, were included as donors. Ten milliliters of peripheral blood were drawn from each donor into EDTA-treated Vacutainer tubes. PBMCs were isolated by Ficoll-Paque density-gradient centrifugation, with at least 7 million obtained per sample. Total RNA, at least 6 micrograms per sample, was extracted from PBMCs with Trizol reagent. The percentages of naive CD45RAhigh/CD27high T cells were determined by flow cytometry on a PBMC aliquot from every donor. This TCR derives from a man between 65 and 79 years old in good health. The V and J segments used are TRBV7-9 and TRBJ2-1; the best D guess is TRBD2, with 6 bases matching. Material for sequencing was blood. The CDR3 corresponds to CASSLGMGRRANNEQFF. At the DNA level, the sequence is TGTGCCAGCAGCTTAGGCATGGGGCGGAGGGCGAACAATGAGCAGTTCTTC.